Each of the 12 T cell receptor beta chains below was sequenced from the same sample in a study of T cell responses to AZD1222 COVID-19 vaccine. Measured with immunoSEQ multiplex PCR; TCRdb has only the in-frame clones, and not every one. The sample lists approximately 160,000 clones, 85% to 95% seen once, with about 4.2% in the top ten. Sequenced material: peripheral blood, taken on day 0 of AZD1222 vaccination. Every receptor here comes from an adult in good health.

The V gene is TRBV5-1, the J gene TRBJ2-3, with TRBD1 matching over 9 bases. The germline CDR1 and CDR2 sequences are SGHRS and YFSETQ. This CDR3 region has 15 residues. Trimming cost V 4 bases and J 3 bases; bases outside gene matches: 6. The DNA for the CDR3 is TGCGCCAGCAGCCCCCGGGACAGGGTTACAGATACGCAGTATTTT. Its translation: CASSPRDRVTDTQYF. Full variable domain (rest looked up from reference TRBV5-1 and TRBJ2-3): KAGVTQTPRYLIKTRGQQVTLSCSPISGHRSVSWYQQTPGQGLQFLFEYFSETQRNKGNFPGRFSGRQFSNSRSEMNVSTLELGDSALYLCASSPRDRVTDTQYFGPGTRLTVL.

The CDR3 coding sequence is TGCGCCAGCAGCCAAGAGGAGTCTCGTTTTGAAGCTTTCTTT. Amino acids: CASSQEESRFEAFF. V gene TRBV4-1 combines with J gene TRBJ1-1; D is undetermined. The germline V and J ends were trimmed by 0 bases and 7 bases, with 12 bases remaining between them. Germline V CDR1 and CDR2: MGHRA, YSYEKL. The CDR3 spans 14 residues.

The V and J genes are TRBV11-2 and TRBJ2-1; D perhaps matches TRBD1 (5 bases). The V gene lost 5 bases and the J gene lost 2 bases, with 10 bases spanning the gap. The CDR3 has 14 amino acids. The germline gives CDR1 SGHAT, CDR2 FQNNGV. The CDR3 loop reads CASSLPTAYNEQFF. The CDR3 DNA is TGTGCCAGCAGCCTCCCGACAGCCTACAATGAGCAGTTCTTC.

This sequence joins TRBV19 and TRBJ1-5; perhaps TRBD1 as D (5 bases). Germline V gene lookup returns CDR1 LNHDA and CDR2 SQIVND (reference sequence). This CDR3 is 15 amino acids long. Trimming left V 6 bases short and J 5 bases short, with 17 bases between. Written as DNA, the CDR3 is TGTGCCAGTAGAGAGGGGCGGTTCTCTTATCAGCCCCAGCATTTT. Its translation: CASREGRFSYQPQHF.

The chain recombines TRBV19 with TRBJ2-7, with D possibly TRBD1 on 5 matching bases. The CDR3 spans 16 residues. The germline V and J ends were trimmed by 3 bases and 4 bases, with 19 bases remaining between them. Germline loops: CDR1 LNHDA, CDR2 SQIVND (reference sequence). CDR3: CASSIYSASKGYEQYF. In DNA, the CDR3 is TGTGCCAGTAGTATTTACAGCGCAAGTAAGGGGTACGAGCAGTACTTC.

The CDR3 coding sequence is TGTGCCAGCAGCCACAGGGGCGTAAACTCCTACGAGCAGTACTTC. Protein sequence: CASSHRGVNSYEQYF. The V gene is TRBV6-5, the J gene TRBJ2-7; 7 bases are shared with TRBD1. Germline CDR1 is MNHEY and CDR2 is SVGAGI. CDR3 length: 15 amino acids. Unmatched junction bases numbered 8, after V lost 6 bases and J lost 0 bases.

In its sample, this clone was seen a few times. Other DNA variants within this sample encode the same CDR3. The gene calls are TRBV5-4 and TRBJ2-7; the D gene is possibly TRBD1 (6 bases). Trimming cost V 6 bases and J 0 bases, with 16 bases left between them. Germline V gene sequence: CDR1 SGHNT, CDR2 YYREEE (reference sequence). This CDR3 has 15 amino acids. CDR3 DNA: TGTGCCAGCACCAACAGGGACATCAGCTCCTACGAGCAGTACTTC. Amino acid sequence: CASTNRDISSYEQYF.

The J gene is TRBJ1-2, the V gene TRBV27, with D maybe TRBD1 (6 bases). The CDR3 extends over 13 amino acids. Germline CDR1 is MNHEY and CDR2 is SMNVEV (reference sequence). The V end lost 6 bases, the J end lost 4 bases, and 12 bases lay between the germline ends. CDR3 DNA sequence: TGTGCCAGCAGACAGGGTCGGGGCTATGGCTACACCTTC. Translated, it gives CASRQGRGYGYTF.

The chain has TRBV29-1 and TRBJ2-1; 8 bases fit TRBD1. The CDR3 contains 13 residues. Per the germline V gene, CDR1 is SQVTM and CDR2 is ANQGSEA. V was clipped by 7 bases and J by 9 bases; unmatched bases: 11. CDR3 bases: TGCAGCGCCTCAACAGGGGGTCGGGGTGAGCAGTTCTTC. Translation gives CSASTGGRGEQFF.

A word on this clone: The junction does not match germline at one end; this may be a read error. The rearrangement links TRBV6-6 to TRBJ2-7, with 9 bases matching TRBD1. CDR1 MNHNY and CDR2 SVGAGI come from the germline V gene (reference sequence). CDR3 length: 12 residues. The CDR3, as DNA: TGTGCCAGCAGTCTGGGCCCCGGGACAGGGTCCTTC. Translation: CASSLGPGTGSF.

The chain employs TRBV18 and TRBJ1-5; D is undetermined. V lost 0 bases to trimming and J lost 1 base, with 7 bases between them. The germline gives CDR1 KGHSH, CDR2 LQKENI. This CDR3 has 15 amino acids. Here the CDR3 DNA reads TGTGCCAGCTCACCACCGGGTCAGAGCAATCAGCCCCAGCATTTT. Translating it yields CASSPPGQSNQPQHF.

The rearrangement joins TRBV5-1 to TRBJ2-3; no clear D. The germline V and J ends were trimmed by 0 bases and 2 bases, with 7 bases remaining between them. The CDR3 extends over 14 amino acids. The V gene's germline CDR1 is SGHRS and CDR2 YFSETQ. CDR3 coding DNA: TGCGCCAGCAGCTTGGACCAAATCACAGATACGCAGTATTTT. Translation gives CASSLDQITDTQYF.